Shown below are 9 T cell receptor beta chains from a single sample sequenced in a study of T-cell reconstitution after alpha-beta-depleted transplantation in children (dated by TCRdb to 2016 to 2017). The library was generated by PCR. The reads were generated on an Illumina HiSeq 2500. To normalize quantification of the TCRbeta repertoire, the TCR libraries were built with molecular barcoding that relied on unique molecular identifiers. TCRdb passed the public sequencing reads through fastp at Q25 and MiXCR, retaining productive beta sequences. CDR3 protein duplicates are merged, each entry listing the most common genes and DNA. Counted in this sample were over 400,000 distinct CDR3 sequences; approximately 13% of them appeared once. The leading ten clones occupy around 6% of the sample. Sequencing was performed on PBMCs from the stem cell graft donor, taken from the stem cell graft. These receptors all stem from a human donor who donated a stem cell graft to a child with combined immunodeficiency.

The chain has TRBV12-3 or TRBV12-4 and TRBJ1-1; D ambiguous. The CDR3 extends over 13 amino acids. Trimming removed 6 bases at V and 6 bases at J, with 14 bases between. DNA for the CDR3: TGTGCCAGCAGATTTCCTGGGGTCCCTGAAGCTTTCTTT. Its protein product is CASRFPGVPEAFF.

This clonotype has ten or more counts. The chain couples TRBV28 to TRBJ2-1; 11 bases fit TRBD2. V shed 4 bases, J shed 0 bases, and the junction held 8 bases outside the gene matches. The CDR3 spans 18 residues. Germline-derived CDR1 and CDR2 are MDHEN and SYDVKM. The chain's CDR3 is CASSSPGTSGYSYNEQFF. DNA for the CDR3: TGTGCCAGCAGTTCCCCTGGGACTAGCGGCTACTCCTACAATGAGCAGTTCTTC.

The table lists this clonotype with many counts. V gene TRBV20-1 combines with J gene TRBJ2-7, with D perhaps matching TRBD1 (6 bases). The CDR3 is 15 residues long. The V end lost 1 base, the J end lost 0 bases, and 13 bases lay between the germline ends. Germline assignment: CDR1 DFQATT and CDR2 SNEGSKA (reference sequence). CDR3 coding DNA: TGCAGTGCTAGAGGGCAGGGGATACTCTCCTACGAGCAGTACTTC. Its protein product is CSARGQGILSYEQYF.

This clonotype was counted many times. The rearrangement uses TRBV12-3 or TRBV12-4 and TRBJ2-1; D possibly corresponds to TRBD2 (5 bases). The CDR3 consists of 15 residues. Trimming pared 7 bases from V and 4 bases from J, leaving 17 bases between. The CDR3 DNA reads as TGTGCCAGCACCGGGGAACCGGGATCTTACAATGAGCAGTTCTTC. This encodes CASTGEPGSYNEQFF.

The chain employs TRBV6-1 and TRBJ2-7; D is unresolved. V lost 7 bases and J lost 0, with 7 bases in between. Germline CDR1 is MNHNS and CDR2 is SASEGT. The length of the CDR3 is 12 residues. The CDR3 region has the DNA TGTGCCAGCATCACAAACTCCTACGAGCAGTACTTC. As protein: CASITNSYEQYF.

The rearrangement joins TRBV12-3 or TRBV12-4 to TRBJ2-1; D possibly corresponds to TRBD2 (5 bases). The ends were cut back, 7 bases at V and 6 bases at J, with 10 bases in the middle. The CDR3 sequence is 12 residues long. CDR3: CASKKGSNEQFF. The CDR3 DNA follows: TGTGCCAGCAAAAAAGGGAGCAATGAGCAGTTCTTC.

This clonotype has only a few counts. The J gene is TRBJ2-5, the V gene TRBV5-1, with 8 bases identical to TRBD1. Per germline, CDR1 SGHRS and CDR2 YFSETQ. The CDR3 covers 14 residues. Trimming at V came to 4 bases and at J to 1 base, leaving 3 bases not matched to a gene. In DNA form, the CDR3 reads TGCGCCAGCAGCGGACAGGGCTTCCAAGAGACCCAGTACTTC. It codes for CASSGQGFQETQYF.

This clonotype was found many times. The gene calls are TRBV7-2 and TRBJ2-1; 10 bases match TRBD1. Germline V gives CDR1 SGHTA, CDR2 FQGNSA. The CDR3 is 15 amino acids. Trimming took 5 bases from V and 5 from J; bases not matched to a gene: 6. The CDR3 DNA reads as TGTGCCAGCAGCATAGGGACAGGGGAACACAATGAGCAGTTCTTC. Translated: CASSIGTGEHNEQFF.

The gene calls are TRBV27 and TRBJ1-1; possibly TRBD1 for D (6 bases). V lost 0 bases to trimming and J lost 4 bases, with 12 bases between them. Germline V CDR1 and CDR2: MNHEY, SMNVEV (reference sequence). CDR3 size: 15 residues. Here the CDR3 DNA reads TGTGCCAGCAGTTTATCGATGGGGGCGCCCACTGAAGCTTTCTTT. This codes for CASSLSMGAPTEAFF.